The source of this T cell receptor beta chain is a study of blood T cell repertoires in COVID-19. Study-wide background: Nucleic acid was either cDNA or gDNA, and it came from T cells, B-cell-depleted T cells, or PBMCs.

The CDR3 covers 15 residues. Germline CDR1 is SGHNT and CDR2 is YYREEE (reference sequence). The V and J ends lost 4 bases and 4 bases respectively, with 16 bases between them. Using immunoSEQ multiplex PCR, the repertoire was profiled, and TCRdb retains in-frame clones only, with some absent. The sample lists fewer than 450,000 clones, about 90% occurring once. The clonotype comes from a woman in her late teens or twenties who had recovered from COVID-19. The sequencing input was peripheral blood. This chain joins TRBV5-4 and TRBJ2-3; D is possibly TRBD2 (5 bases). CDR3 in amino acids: CASSRRGPQADTQYF. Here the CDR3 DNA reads TGTGCCAGCAGCCGAAGAGGGCCTCAGGCAGATACGCAGTATTTT. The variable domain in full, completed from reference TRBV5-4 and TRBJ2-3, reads ETGVTQSPTHLIKTRGQQVTLRCSSQSGHNTVSWYQQALGQGPQFIFQYYREEENGRGNFPPRFSGLQFPNYSSELNVNALELDDSALYLCASSRRGPQADTQYFGPGTRLTVL.